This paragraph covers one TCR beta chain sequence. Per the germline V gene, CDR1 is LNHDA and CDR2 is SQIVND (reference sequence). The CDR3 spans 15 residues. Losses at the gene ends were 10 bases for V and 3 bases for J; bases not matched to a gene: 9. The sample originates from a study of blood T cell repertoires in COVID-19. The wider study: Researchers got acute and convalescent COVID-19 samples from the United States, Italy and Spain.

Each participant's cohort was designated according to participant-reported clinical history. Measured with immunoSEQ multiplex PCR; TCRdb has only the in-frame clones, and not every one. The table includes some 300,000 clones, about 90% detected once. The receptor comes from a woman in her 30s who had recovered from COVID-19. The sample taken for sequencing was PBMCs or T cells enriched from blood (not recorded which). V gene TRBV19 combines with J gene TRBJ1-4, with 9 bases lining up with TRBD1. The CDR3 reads CATHRGRAANEKLFF. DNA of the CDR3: TGTGCCACACACAGGGGGCGCGCCGCTAATGAAAAACTGTTTTTT.